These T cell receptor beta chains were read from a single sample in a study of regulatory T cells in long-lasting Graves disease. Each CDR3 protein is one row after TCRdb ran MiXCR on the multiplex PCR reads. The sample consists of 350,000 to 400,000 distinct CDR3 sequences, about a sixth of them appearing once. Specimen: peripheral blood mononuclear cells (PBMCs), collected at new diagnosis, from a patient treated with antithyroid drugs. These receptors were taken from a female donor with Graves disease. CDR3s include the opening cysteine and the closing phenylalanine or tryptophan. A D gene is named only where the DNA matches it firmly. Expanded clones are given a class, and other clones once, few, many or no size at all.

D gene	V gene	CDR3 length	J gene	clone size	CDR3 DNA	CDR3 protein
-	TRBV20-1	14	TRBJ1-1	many	TGCAGTGCTAGAAACATACAGGGAGGCACTGAAGCTTTCTTT	CSARNIQGGTEAFF
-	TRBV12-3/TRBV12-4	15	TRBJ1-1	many	TGTGCCAGCAGTCCTATCGTAGGGGTTGGCACTGAAGCTTTCTTT	CASSPIVGVGTEAFF
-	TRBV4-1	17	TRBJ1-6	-	TGCGCCAGCAGCCTAGACGGGCAGACTAGCTATAATTCACCCCTCCACTTT	CASSLDGQTSYNSPLHF
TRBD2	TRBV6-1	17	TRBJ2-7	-	TGTGCCAGCAGTGAAGAGCTAGCGGGGGTGAGCTCCTACGAGCAGTACTTC	CASSEELAGVSSYEQYF
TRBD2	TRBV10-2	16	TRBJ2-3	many	TGCGCCAGCAGTAAAACTAGCGGAAGACGCACAGATACGCAGTATTTT	CASSKTSGRRTDTQYF
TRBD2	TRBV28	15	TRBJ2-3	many	TGTGCCAGCACCGTCGGACTAGCGGGAGCTGATACGCAGTATTTT	CASTVGLAGADTQYF
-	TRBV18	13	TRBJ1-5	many	TGTGCCAGCAGTTTAACGGGGGATCAGCCCCAGCATTTT	CASSLTGDQPQHF
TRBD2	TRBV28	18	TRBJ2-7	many	TGTGCCAGCAGTTTATCGGCCCCGGCCTACGGCGGGAGGGGCGAGCAGTACTTC	CASSLSAPAYGGRGEQYF
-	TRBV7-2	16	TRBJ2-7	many	TGTGCCAGCAGCTTAGAGGGGCGTCCCAGCTCCTACGAGCAGTACTTC	CASSLEGRPSSYEQYF
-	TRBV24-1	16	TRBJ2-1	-	TGTGCCACCAGTGCAACTACGGTAAGCTCCTACAATGAGCAGTTCTTC	CATSATTVSSYNEQFF
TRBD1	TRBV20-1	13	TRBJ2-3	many	TGCAACCCCGGGGACAGGGCGACTCATACGCAGTATTTT	CNPGDRATHTQYF
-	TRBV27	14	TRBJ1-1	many	TGTGCCAGCAGTTTGGACGGATTGAACACTGAAGCTTTCTTT	CASSLDGLNTEAFF
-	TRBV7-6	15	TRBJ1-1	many	TGTGCCAGCAGCTTAGAGTCAGGGACAAACACTGAAGCTTTCTTT	CASSLESGTNTEAFF
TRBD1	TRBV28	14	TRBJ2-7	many	TGTGCCAGCAGCTCCGGGACAGAGGCGGGTGGGCAGTACTTC	CASSSGTEAGGQYF
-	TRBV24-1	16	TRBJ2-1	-	TGTGCCACCAGTGATTACGAGCGTAGCTCCTACAATGAGCAGTTCTTC	CATSDYERSSYNEQFF
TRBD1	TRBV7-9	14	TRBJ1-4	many	TGTGCCAGCAGCTTAGCCCACAGGGGTGAAAAACTGTTTTTT	CASSLAHRGEKLFF
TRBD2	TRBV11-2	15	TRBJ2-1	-	TGTGCCAGCAGCCCCTACTACACTAGCGGGGGCAAACAGTTCTTC	CASSPYYTSGGKQFF
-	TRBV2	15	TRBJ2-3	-	TGTGCCAGCAGCGACCAGGGTTCTAGCACAGATACGCAGTATTTT	CASSDQGSSTDTQYF
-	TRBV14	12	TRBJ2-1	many	TGTGCCAGCAGCCCAGTTGGGAGCGAACAGTTCTTC	CASSPVGSEQFF
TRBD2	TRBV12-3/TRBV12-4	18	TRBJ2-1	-	TGTGCCAGCTTCCTGGGACTAGCGGGAGGGCCCTCCTACAATGAGCAGTTCTTC	CASFLGLAGGPSYNEQFF
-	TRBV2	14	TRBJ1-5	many	TGTGCCAGCAGGATAACATTTAGCAATCAGCCCCAGCATTTT	CASRITFSNQPQHF
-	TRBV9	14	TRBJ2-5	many	TGTGCCAGCAGCGTAGAGGTCTTTTCGGAGACCCAGTACTTC	CASSVEVFSETQYF
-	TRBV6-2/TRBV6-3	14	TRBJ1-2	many	TGTGCCAGCAGGCCCGGGTCTAACTTGGGCGGCTACACCTTC	CASRPGSNLGGYTF
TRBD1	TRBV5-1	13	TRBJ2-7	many	TGCGCCAGCAGCTGGGACAGCTCCTACGAGCAGTACTTC	CASSWDSSYEQYF
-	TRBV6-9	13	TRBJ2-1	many	TGTGCCAGCAGTTCCCTCGGGGATAATGAGCAGTTCTTC	CASSSLGDNEQFF
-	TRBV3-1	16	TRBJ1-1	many	TGTGCCAGCAGCCAAAAGCGGGGGCCCCGGAGGGGTGAAGCTTTCTTT	CASSQKRGPRRGEAFF
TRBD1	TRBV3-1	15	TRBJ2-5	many	TGTGCCAGCAGTCGAGGACAGACAGGGATTGGGACCCAGTACTTC	CASSRGQTGIGTQYF
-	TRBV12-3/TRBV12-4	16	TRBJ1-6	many	TGTGCCAGCAGTCAAGCCGCTAGACAGAGAAATTCACCCCTCCACTTT	CASSQAARQRNSPLHF
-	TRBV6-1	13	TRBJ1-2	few	TGTGCCAGCAGTGAATGGCGTTCCTATGGCTACACCTTC	CASSEWRSYGYTF
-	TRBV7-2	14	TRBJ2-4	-	TGTGCCAGCAGCCGCACCGTAAAGGGTGACATTCAGTACTTC	CASSRTVKGDIQYF
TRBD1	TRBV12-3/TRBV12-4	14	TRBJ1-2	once	TGTGCCAGCAGTATCGGACAGGGTAACTATGGCTACACCTTC	CASSIGQGNYGYTF
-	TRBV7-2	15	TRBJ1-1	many	TGTGCCAGCAGCTTAGCCCCCAGGCTGAACACTGAAGCTTTCTTT	CASSLAPRLNTEAFF
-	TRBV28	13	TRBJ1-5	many	TGTGCCAGCCGGCTATATAGCAATCAGCCCCAGCATTTT	CASRLYSNQPQHF
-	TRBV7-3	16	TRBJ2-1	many	TGTGCCAGCAGCTTTGGTAGGAACCCGGCTTTCGATGAGCAGTTCTTC	CASSFGRNPAFDEQFF
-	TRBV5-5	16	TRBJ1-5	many	TGTGCCAGCAGCTTGGGTAAAGGGGCCCGCAATCAGCCCCAGCATTTT	CASSLGKGARNQPQHF
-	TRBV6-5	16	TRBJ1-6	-	TGTGCCAGCAGTTCCAGGGATACCTCCTATAATTCACCCCTCCACTTT	CASSSRDTSYNSPLHF
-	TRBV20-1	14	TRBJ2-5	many	TGCAGTGCTCTTCTCGGGGGCGGGGAAGAGACCCAGTACTTC	CSALLGGGEETQYF
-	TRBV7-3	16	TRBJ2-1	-	TGTGCCAGCAGCCCCCCCGGGACCCTAGGGTTGGGTGAGCAGTTCTTC	CASSPPGTLGLGEQFF
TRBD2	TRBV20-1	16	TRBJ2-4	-	TGCAGTGCTAGAGCGGCTAGGCGGGAGGGCAAGAACATTCAGTACTTC	CSARAARREGKNIQYF
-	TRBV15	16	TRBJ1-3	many	TGTGCCACCAGCAGATTCCCCGGGGCGGACGGAAACACCATATATTTT	CATSRFPGADGNTIYF
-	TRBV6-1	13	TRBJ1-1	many	TGTGCCAGCATAGGGCAGGGTCGAACTGAAGCTTTCTTT	CASIGQGRTEAFF
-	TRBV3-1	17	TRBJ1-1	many	TGTGCCAGCAGCCAAGGCCAAACGGGACTCCTGAACACTGAAGCTTTCTTT	CASSQGQTGLLNTEAFF
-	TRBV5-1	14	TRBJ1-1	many	TGCGCCAGCAGCTTTTCGAATCTAGGACCTGAAGCTTTCTTT	CASSFSNLGPEAFF
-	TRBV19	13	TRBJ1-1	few	TGTGCCAGTAGTATAGGTTCACAGGGAGAAGCTTTCTTT	CASSIGSQGEAFF
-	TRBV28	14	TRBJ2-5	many	TGTGCCAGCAACCAAGCCGCCAGCGGAGAGACCCAGTACTTC	CASNQAASGETQYF
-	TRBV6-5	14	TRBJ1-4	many	TGTGCCAGCAGTTACTTAGGACAGAATGAAAAACTGTTTTTT	CASSYLGQNEKLFF
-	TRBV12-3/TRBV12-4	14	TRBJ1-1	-	TGTGCCAGCAGTCGCGACTACATGAACACTGAAGCTTTCTTT	CASSRDYMNTEAFF
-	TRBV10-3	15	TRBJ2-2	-	TGTGCCATCACTGAACAAGGGGGAAGCACCGGGGAGCTGTTTTTT	CAITEQGGSTGELFF
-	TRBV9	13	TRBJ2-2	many	TGTGCCAGCAGCGGGACTAACACCGGGGAGCTGTTTTTT	CASSGTNTGELFF
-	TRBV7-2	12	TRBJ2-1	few	TGTGCCAGCAGCTTAGGGCGGAGTGAGCAGTTCTTC	CASSLGRSEQFF
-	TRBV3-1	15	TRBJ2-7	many	TGTGCCAGCAGCCAAGATACCAGGGCTTTCTACGAGCAGTACTTC	CASSQDTRAFYEQYF
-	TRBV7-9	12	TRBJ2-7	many	TGTGCCAGCAGCTCCGGGATCTACGAGCAGTACTTC	CASSSGIYEQYF
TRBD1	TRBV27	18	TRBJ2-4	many	TGTGCCAGCAGTTTGGTCCTTGGACAGGGATTAGCCAAAAACATTCAGTACTTC	CASSLVLGQGLAKNIQYF
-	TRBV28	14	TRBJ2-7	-	TGTGCCAGCAGTTTATGGGGCTACTCCTACGAGCAGTACTTC	CASSLWGYSYEQYF
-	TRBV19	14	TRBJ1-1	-	TGTGCCAGTTCGAGTATGAGAGGGAGCACTGAAGCTTTCTTT	CASSSMRGSTEAFF
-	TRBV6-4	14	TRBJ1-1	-	TGTGCCAGCAGTGCTTCTTCGGACAGCATAGAAGCTTTCTTT	CASSASSDSIEAFF
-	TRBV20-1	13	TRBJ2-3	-	TGCAGTGCTAGACTACTCTTCACAGATACGCAGTATTTT	CSARLLFTDTQYF
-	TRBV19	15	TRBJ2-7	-	TGTGCCAGTAGTATGGGCGGCAGGGCCAATTACGAGCAGTACTTC	CASSMGGRANYEQYF
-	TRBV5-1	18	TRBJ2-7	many	TGCGCCAGCAGCTTGCGGTTGGGCCTCCGGGACACCTCCTACGAGCAGTACTTC	CASSLRLGLRDTSYEQYF